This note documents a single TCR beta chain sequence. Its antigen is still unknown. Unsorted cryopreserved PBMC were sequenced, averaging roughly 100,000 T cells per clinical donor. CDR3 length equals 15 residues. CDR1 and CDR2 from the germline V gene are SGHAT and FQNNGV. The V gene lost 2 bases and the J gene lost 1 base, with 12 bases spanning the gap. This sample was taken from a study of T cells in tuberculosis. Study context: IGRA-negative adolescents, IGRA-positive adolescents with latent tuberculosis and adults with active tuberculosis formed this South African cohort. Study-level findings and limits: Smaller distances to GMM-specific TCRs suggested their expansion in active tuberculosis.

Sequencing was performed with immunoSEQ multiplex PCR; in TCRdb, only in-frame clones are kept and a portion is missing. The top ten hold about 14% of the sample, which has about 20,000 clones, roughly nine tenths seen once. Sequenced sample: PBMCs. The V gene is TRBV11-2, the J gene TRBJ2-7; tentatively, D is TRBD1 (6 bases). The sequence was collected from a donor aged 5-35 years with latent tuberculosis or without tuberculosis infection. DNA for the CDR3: TGTGCCAGCAGCTTAATGGCAGGGGATTCCTACGAGCAGTACTTC. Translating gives CASSLMAGDSYEQYF.